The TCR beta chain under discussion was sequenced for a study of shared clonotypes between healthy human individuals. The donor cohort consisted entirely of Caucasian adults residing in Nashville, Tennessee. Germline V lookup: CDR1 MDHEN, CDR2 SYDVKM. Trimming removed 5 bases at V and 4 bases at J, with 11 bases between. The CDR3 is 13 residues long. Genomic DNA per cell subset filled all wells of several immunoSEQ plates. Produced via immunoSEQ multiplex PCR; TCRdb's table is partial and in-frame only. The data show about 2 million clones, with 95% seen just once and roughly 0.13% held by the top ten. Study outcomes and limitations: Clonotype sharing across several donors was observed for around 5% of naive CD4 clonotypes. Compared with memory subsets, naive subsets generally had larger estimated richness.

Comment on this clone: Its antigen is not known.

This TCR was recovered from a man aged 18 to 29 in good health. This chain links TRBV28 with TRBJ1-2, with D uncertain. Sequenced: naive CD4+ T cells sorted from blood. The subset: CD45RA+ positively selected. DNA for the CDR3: TGTGCCAGCAGTGTGGAGGCTGCCTATGGCTACACCTTC. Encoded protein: CASSVEAAYGYTF.